A single sample gave rise to the 26 T cell receptor beta chains below, sequenced in a study of post-analysis software for immune sequencing data. Findings and caveats of the study: TRBV segments more frequent in patients than in controls numbered roughly 5 and included TRBV5-6, TRBV5-1 and TRBV20-1.

Included in the TCR beta cDNA libraries were unique molecular identifiers. In TCRdb, the PCR reads were re-called with MiXCR into one record per CDR3 protein. The sample has fewer than 850,000 distinct CDR3 sequences; 25% to 30% are singletons. Their antigen targets remain unknown. The sample was blood. Receptors originate from a girl between 5 and 17 years old with multiple sclerosis.

This clonotype appeared once. A read error may explain this, as a much larger clone is one base away. The chain joins TRBV12-3 or TRBV12-4 to TRBJ2-5, with D possibly matching TRBD2 (6 bases). The DNA end favors TRBJ2-7, so the J call may be wrong. The CDR3 loop spans 12 amino acids. CDR3 region: CASGLTRYEQYF. In DNA, the CDR3 is TGTGCCAGCGGACTAACCCGCTACGAGCAGTACTTC.

CDR3 residues: CASSLDVGGRSYEQYF. CDR3 sequence (DNA): TGTGCCAGCAGCTTGGATGTAGGGGGCCGATCCTACGAGCAGTACTTC. The chain employs TRBV7-2 and TRBJ2-7; 7 nucleotides match TRBD1. The CDR3 covers 16 residues. Germline values: CDR1 SGHTA, CDR2 FQGNSA. The ends lost 3 bases at V and 1 base at J; junction bases unmatched: 9.

This rearrangement joins TRBV5-1 to TRBJ2-5; the D is unclear. V was trimmed by 6 bases and J by 0 bases, leaving 18 bases between them. The CDR3 sequence is 16 residues long. The V gene's germline CDR1 is SGHRS and CDR2 YFSETQ. DNA for the CDR3: TGCGCCAGCACCTCCGGCGGACGTTACTACCAAGAGACCCAGTACTTC. Translation: CASTSGGRYYQETQYF.

This clonotype was seen only a few times. This chain links TRBV6-1 with TRBJ2-1; TRBD1 aligns across 7 bases. This CDR3 region has 15 residues. Germline loops: CDR1 MNHNS, CDR2 SASEGT. The V segment lost 3 bases and the J segment 3 bases; nucleotides outside the gene matches: 5. The CDR3 bases are TGTGCCAGCAGTGATGGCAGGGGGATCTACAATGAGCAGTTCTTC. It is translated as CASSDGRGIYNEQFF.

This clonotype was counted only a few times. The chain recombines TRBV14 with TRBJ1-2; D unresolved. V was cut by 1 base and J by 4 bases, with 10 bases left in between. The CDR3 contains 14 residues. In germline, CDR1 is SGHDN, CDR2 FVKESK. CDR3 residues: CASSQGIASYGYTF. The CDR3 DNA follows: TGTGCCAGCAGCCAAGGGATAGCGAGCTATGGCTACACCTTC.

This clonotype has just a few counts. CDR3 in DNA: TGTGCCAGCAGTCCACTTAGCGGGAGAGGGGCCAAAAACATTCAGTACTTC. Its protein product is CASSPLSGRGAKNIQYF. The J gene is TRBJ2-4, the V gene TRBV6-2 or TRBV6-3, with 9 bases matching TRBD2. V was clipped by 5 bases and J by 1 base; unmatched bases: 9. CDR3 length equals 17 residues. In germline, CDR1 is MNHEY, CDR2 SVGEGT.

A note on this clonotype: One end of the junction fails to match germline, which may point to a read error. The rearrangement links TRBV12-3 or TRBV12-4 to TRBJ2-2; the D gene could be TRBD1 or TRBD2 (5 bases each). The CDR3 extends over 16 amino acids. The CDR3 reads CASSLRAGSNTGERFF. The CDR3, as DNA: TGTGCCAGCAGTTTAAGGGCAGGGTCGAACACCGGGGAGCGGTTTTTT.

This clonotype was seen only a few times. V usage is TRBV25-1 and J usage is TRBJ1-2; 7 positions match TRBD1. V shed 3 bases and J 6 bases; nucleotides not matched to a gene: 7. The CDR3 loop spans 14 amino acids. CDR1 and CDR2 from the germline V gene are MGHDK and SYGVNS. The CDR3 loop reads CASSDLLGGDGYTF. The CDR3 bases are TGTGCCAGCAGTGACCTGCTAGGGGGCGATGGCTACACCTTC.

This clonotype came up a few times. This chain uses TRBV20-1 with TRBJ2-3, with 7 bases lining up with TRBD2. This CDR3 region has 14 residues. J was trimmed by 6 bases and V by 2 bases; bases with no gene match: 8. Looked up from germline, CDR1 is DFQATT and CDR2 is SNEGSKA (reference sequence). As DNA, the CDR3 is TGCAGTGCTAGATTAGCGGGCGCACTGGATACGCAGTATTTT. The encoded protein is CSARLAGALDTQYF.

J is TRBJ1-6 and V is TRBV6-5; possible D gene TRBD1, 5 bases. Between the trimmed V and J ends, which lost 6 bases and 5 bases, there was a span of 14 bases. The CDR3 loop spans 15 amino acids. Looked up from germline, CDR1 is MNHEY and CDR2 is SVGAGI. This CDR3 is CASSRNRGNNSPLHF. The CDR3 DNA reads as TGTGCCAGCAGCCGGAACCGGGGGAATAATTCACCCCTCCACTTT.

The chain couples TRBV2 to TRBJ2-1; 11 nucleotides agree with TRBD2. V shed 11 bases, J shed 9 bases, and the junction held 18 bases outside the gene matches. The CDR3 loop spans 16 amino acids. Germline lookup yields CDR1 SNHLY and CDR2 FYNNEI. DNA for the CDR3: TGTGCCGGGACAGGGATCCCTAGCGGGAGGCAGGGTGAGCAGTTCTTC. It specifies CAGTGIPSGRQGEQFF.

The chain links TRBV11-1 to TRBJ2-5, with TRBD1 as a possible D gene (5 bases). Germline values: CDR1 SGHAT, CDR2 FQDESV (reference sequence). CDR3 size: 16 residues. Trimming shortened V by 7 bases and J by 2 bases, and 20 bases separated the two germline ends. The CDR3 here is CASMPLVGAPQETQYF. CDR3 nucleotide sequence: TGTGCCAGCATGCCCCTGGTAGGGGCCCCTCAAGAGACCCAGTACTTC.

The chain employs TRBV6-2 or TRBV6-3 and TRBJ2-7, with TRBD2 matching over 12 bases. The germline gives CDR1 MNHEY, CDR2 SVGEGT. The V gene end was trimmed by 0 bases and the J gene end by 3 bases; junction bases not matched to a gene: 9. The CDR3 has 18 amino acids. CDR3 DNA sequence: TGTGCCAGCAGTTACTCGCTTCTAGCGGGAGGGAAAGACTACGAGCAGTACTTC. Its protein is CASSYSLLAGGKDYEQYF.

The genes are TRBV20-1 and TRBJ1-2, with 8 nucleotides matching TRBD1. With V trimmed by 5 bases and J by 5 bases, 13 bases remained unmatched. This CDR3 comprises 15 residues. Germline-derived CDR1 and CDR2 are DFQATT and SNEGSKA (reference sequence). The CDR3 reads CSADGQGDRVYGYTF. CDR3 DNA sequence: TGCAGTGCTGATGGACAGGGCGACCGTGTTTATGGCTACACCTTC.

The chain employs TRBV20-1 and TRBJ2-5; D gene uncertain. The V end lost 0 bases, the J end lost 2 bases, and 10 bases lay between the germline ends. The CDR3 runs 14 residues. Germline V gene sequence: CDR1 DFQATT, CDR2 SNEGSKA (reference sequence). DNA of the CDR3: TGCAGTGCTAGAGATTTAGGAAGACAAGAGACCCAGTACTTC. Translated: CSARDLGRQETQYF.

This clonotype was found a few times. The chain links TRBV7-8 to TRBJ2-1; 12 bases fit TRBD2. Losses at the gene ends were 6 bases for V and 8 bases for J; bases not matched to a gene: 14. The CDR3 is made up of 17 amino acids. CDR1 is SGHVS, CDR2 FQNEAQ, per germline. CDR3 sequence: CASSSTSGRYRIDEQFF. The DNA of the CDR3 is TGTGCCAGCAGTTCCACTAGCGGGAGGTACCGGATTGATGAGCAGTTCTTC.

This clonotype was recorded many times. J is TRBJ2-5 and V is TRBV27; the match to TRBD2 covers 14 bases. The CDR3 extends over 14 amino acids. Germline V gives CDR1 MNHEY, CDR2 SMNVEV (reference sequence). Trimming at V came to 5 bases and at J to 4 bases, leaving 0 bases not matched to a gene. CDR3 amino acids: CASSGLAGGETQYF. The CDR3 nucleotides read TGTGCCAGCAGTGGACTAGCGGGGGGAGAGACCCAGTACTTC.

This clonotype was seen more than once but under ten times. This sequence joins TRBV7-2 and TRBJ2-7, with 8 bases matching TRBD2. Per germline, CDR1 SGHTA and CDR2 FQGNSA. Trimming removed 6 bases from V and 6 bases from J; junction bases left unmatched: 13. This CDR3 contains 15 residues. The CDR3 nucleotides are TGTGCCAGCAGGCGTGGGGGAGCGGGAGTCGCCGAGCAGTACTTC. Translation: CASRRGGAGVAEQYF.

The chain recombines TRBV20-1 with TRBJ2-3; D gene unclear. The CDR3 covers 12 residues. Germline CDR1 DFQATT, CDR2 SNEGSKA (reference sequence). Trimming cost V 6 bases and J 2 bases, with 9 bases left between them. CDR3 region: CSAHPNTDTQYF. The CDR3 DNA reads TGCAGTGCCCACCCCAACACAGATACGCAGTATTTT.

In this sample, this clonotype turned up many times. The chain uses TRBV24-1 and TRBJ2-3, with 7 bases fitting TRBD2. V lost 5 bases and J lost 7; bases outside the gene matches: 8. The CDR3 consists of 14 residues. Germline-derived CDR1 and CDR2 are KGHDR and SFDVKD. The CDR3, as DNA: TGTGCCACCAGTGTCGGGGAGGGCCCGAATACGCAGTATTTT. Protein product: CATSVGEGPNTQYF.

The rearrangement uses TRBV20-1 and TRBJ1-4; 7 bases agree with TRBD1. Trimming took 0 bases from V and 5 from J; bases not matched to a gene: 3. In germline, CDR1 is DFQATT, CDR2 SNEGSKA (reference sequence). The CDR3 runs 14 residues. The CDR3 DNA sequence: TGCAGTGCTAGAGAAGGGACAGCAAATGAAAAACTGTTTTTT. Translation: CSAREGTANEKLFF.

This clonotype was observed at least ten times. The CDR3 is CASSLGLAGVYQETQYF. CDR3 coding DNA: TGTGCCAGCAGCTTAGGACTAGCGGGGGTGTACCAAGAGACCCAGTACTTC. This rearrangement joins TRBV7-8 to TRBJ2-5, with 12 positions matching TRBD2. The CDR3 is 17 amino acids. J lost 0 bases, V lost 1 base, and 3 bases had no gene match. Germline V gene sequence: CDR1 SGHVS, CDR2 FQNEAQ.

The chain carries TRBV7-6 and TRBJ2-3; TRBD2 matches 9 bases. Trimming removed 4 bases from V and 5 bases from J; junction bases left unmatched: 13. The germline CDR1 and CDR2 sequences are SGHVS and FNYEAQ. CDR3 size: 17 residues. CDR3 in amino acids: CASSSEIAGALGDTQYF. The CDR3, as DNA: TGTGCCAGCAGCTCCGAGATAGCGGGAGCCCTGGGAGATACGCAGTATTTT.

This chain connects TRBV7-2 to TRBJ2-7, with D uncertain. This CDR3 is 10 amino acids long. Germline CDR1 is SGHTA and CDR2 is FQGNSA. Trimming took 8 bases from V and 7 from J, leaving 9 bases between them. The CDR3 region has the DNA TGTGCCAGCGGGAAGGGTGAGCAGTACTTC. It yields the protein CASGKGEQYF.

The rearrangement uses TRBV7-6 and TRBJ2-1; 7 positions match TRBD2. Losses at the gene ends were 4 bases for V and 3 bases for J; bases not matched to a gene: 6. The CDR3 runs 15 residues. Germline CDR1 and CDR2: SGHVS and FNYEAQ. In DNA form, the CDR3 reads TGTGCCAGCAGCTCCGACGGGGGGAACTACAATGAGCAGTTCTTC. Protein sequence: CASSSDGGNYNEQFF.

This chain joins TRBV18 and TRBJ2-7; perhaps D is TRBD1 or TRBD2 (5 bases each). This CDR3 has 14 amino acids. Germline lookup yields CDR1 KGHSH and CDR2 LQKENI. V dropped 3 bases and J dropped 7 bases, with 16 bases sitting between them. The DNA for the CDR3 is TGTGCCAGCTCACCCGGGGCAGGTCGAAGGGAGCAGTACTTC. Amino acids: CASSPGAGRREQYF.